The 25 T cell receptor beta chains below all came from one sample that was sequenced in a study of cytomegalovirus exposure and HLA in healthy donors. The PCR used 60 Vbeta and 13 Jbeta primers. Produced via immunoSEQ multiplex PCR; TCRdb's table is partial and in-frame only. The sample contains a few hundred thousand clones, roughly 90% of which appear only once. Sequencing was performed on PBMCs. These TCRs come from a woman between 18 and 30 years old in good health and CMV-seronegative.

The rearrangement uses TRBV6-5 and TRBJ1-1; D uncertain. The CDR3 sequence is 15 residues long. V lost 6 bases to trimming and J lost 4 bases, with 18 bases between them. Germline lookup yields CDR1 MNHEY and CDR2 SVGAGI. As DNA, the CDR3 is TGTGCCAGCAGCCGCACTCTCCGGGGTTTCACTGAAGCTTTCTTT. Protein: CASSRTLRGFTEAFF.

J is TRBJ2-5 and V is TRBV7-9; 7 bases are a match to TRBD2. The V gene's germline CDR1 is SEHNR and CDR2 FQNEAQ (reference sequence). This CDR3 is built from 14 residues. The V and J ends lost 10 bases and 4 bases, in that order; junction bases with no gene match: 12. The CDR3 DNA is TGTGCCACCGCCCAACCGGGGGGTATAGAGACCCAGTACTTC. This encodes CATAQPGGIETQYF.

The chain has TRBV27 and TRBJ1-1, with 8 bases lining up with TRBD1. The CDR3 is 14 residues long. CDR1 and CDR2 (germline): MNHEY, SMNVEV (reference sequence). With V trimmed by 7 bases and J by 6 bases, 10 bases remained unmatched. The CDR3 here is CASTPYAQGAEAFF. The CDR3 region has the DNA TGTGCCAGCACCCCTTATGCACAGGGGGCTGAAGCTTTCTTT.

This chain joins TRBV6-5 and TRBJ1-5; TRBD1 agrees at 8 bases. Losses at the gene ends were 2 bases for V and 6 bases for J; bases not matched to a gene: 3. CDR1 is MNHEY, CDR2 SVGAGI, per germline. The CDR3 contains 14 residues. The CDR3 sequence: CASSYGQGVQPQHF. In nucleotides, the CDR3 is TGTGCCAGCAGTTACGGACAGGGTGTTCAGCCCCAGCATTTT.

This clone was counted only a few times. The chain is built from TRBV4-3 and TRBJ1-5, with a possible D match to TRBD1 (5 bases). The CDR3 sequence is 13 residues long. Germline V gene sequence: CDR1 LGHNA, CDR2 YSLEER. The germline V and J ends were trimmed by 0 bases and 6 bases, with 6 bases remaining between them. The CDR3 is CASSQDQGQPQHF. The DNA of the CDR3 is TGCGCCAGCAGCCAAGATCAGGGTCAGCCCCAGCATTTT.

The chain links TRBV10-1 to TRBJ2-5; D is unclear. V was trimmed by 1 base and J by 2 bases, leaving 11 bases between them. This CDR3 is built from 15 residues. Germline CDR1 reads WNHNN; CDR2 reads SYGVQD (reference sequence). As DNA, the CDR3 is TGCGCCAGCAGTGAGTACGGTAGCCAACAAGAGACCCAGTACTTC. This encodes CASSEYGSQQETQYF.

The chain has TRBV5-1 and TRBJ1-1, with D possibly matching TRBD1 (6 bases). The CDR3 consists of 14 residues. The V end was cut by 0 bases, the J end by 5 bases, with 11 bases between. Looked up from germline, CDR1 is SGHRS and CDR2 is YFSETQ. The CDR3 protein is CASSLEQGLTEAFF. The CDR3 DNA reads TGCGCCAGCAGCTTGGAGCAGGGGCTTACTGAAGCTTTCTTT.

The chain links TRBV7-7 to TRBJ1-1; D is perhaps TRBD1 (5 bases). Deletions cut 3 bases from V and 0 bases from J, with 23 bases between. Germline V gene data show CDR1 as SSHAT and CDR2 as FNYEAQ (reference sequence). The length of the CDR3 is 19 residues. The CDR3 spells CASSLGGPTKRGMNTEAFF. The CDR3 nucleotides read TGTGCCAGCAGCTTGGGTGGACCAACCAAAAGGGGCATGAACACTGAAGCTTTCTTT.

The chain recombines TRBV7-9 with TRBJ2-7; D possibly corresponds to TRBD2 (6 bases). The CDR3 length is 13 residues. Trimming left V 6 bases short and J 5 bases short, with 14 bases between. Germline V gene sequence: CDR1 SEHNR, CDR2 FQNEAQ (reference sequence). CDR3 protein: CASSSAGGDEQYF. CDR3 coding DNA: TGTGCCAGCAGTTCAGCGGGTGGAGACGAGCAGTACTTC.

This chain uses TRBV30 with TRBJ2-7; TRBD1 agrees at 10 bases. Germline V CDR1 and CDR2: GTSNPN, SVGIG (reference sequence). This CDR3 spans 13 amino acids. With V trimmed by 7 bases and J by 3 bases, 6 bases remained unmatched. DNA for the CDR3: TGTGCCTCTCCGGGACAGGGGTTCTACGAGCAGTACTTC. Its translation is CASPGQGFYEQYF. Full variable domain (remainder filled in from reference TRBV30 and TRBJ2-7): SQTIHQWPATLVQPVGSPLSLECTVEGTSNPNLYWYRQAAGRGLQLLFYSVGIGQISSEVPQNLSASRPQDRQFILSSKKLLLSDSGFYLCASPGQGFYEQYFGPGTRLTVT.

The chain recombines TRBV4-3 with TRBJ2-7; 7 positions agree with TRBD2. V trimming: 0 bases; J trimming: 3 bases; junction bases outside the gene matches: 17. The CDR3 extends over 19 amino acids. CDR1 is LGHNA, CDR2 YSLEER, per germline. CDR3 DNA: TGCGCCAGCAGCCAAGAAACCTACCCTAGCGGACAAAGAGTCTACGAGCAGTACTTC. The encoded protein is CASSQETYPSGQRVYEQYF.

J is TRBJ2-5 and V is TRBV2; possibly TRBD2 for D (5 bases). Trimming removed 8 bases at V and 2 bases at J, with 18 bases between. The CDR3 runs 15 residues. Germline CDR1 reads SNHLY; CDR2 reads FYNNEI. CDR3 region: CASEPSRTVQETQYF. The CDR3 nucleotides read TGTGCCAGCGAACCCTCCAGGACTGTTCAAGAGACCCAGTACTTC.

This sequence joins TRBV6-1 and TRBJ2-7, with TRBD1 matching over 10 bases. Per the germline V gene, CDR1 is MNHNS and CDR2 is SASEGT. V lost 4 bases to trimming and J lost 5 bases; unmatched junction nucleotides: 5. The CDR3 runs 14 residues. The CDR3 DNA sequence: TGTGCCAGCAGTGGGGGGACAGGGGAAAACGAGCAGTACTTC. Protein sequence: CASSGGTGENEQYF.

The CDR3 DNA reads as TGTGCCAGCAGCCAAGAGAGAACCAACGAGTTCGAGCAGTACTTC. Protein sequence: CASSQERTNEFEQYF. The gene calls are TRBV7-9 and TRBJ2-7; D uncertain. V lost 5 bases and J 6 bases, leaving 20 bases between the germline ends. The CDR3 has 15 amino acids. CDR1 and CDR2 from the germline V gene are SEHNR and FQNEAQ (reference sequence).

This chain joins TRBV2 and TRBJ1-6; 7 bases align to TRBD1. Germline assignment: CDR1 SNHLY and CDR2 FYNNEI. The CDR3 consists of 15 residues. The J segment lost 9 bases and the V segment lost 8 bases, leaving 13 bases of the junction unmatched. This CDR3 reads CASPAGRDRFSPLHF. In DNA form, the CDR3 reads TGTGCCAGCCCTGCCGGTCGGGACAGATTTTCACCCCTCCACTTT.

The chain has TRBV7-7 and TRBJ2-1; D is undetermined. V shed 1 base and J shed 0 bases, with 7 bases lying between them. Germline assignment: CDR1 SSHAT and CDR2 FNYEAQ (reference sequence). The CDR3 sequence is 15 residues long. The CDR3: CASSLGASSYNEQFF. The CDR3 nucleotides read TGTGCCAGCAGCTTAGGGGCGAGCTCCTACAATGAGCAGTTCTTC.

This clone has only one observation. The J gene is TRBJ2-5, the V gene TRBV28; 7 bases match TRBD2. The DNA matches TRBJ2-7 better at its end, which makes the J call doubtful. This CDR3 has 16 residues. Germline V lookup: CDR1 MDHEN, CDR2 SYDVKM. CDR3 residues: CASSWKRLARLHEQYF. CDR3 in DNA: TGTGCCAGCAGCTGGAAAAGACTAGCAAGACTCCACGAGCAGTACTTC.

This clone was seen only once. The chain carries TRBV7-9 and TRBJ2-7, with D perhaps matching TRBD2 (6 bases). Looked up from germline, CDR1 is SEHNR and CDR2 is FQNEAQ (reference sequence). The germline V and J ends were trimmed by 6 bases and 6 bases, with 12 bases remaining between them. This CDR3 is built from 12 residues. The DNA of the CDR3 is TGTGCCAGCAGTACTGGGACTGTCGAGCAGTACTTC. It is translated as CASSTGTVEQYF.

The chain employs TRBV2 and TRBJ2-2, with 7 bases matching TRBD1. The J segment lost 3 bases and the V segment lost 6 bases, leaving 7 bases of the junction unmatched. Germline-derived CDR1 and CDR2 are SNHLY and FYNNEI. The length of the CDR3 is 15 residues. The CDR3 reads CASRLQGVDTGELFF. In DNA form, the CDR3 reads TGTGCCAGCAGGCTTCAGGGGGTTGACACCGGGGAGCTGTTTTTT.

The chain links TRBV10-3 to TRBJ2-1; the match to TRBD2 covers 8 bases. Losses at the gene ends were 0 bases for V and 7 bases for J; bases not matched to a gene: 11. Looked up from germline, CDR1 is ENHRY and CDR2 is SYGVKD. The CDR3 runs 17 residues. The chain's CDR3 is CAISESREDRFWNEQFF. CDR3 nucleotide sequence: TGTGCCATCAGTGAGTCGCGGGAGGACAGATTTTGGAATGAGCAGTTCTTC.

The CDR3: CASTGQGITEAFF. CDR3 bases: TGTGCCAGCACGGGACAGGGAATCACTGAAGCTTTCTTT. The chain couples TRBV5-6 to TRBJ1-1; 9 bases agree with TRBD1. The V and J ends lost 6 bases and 4 bases, in that order; junction bases with no gene match: 4. The CDR3 runs 13 residues. The germline V gene encodes CDR1 SGHDT and CDR2 YYEEEE.

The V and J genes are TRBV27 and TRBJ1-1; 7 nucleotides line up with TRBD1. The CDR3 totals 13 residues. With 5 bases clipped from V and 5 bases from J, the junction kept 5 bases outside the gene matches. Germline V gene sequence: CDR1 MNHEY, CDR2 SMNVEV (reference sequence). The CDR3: CASSDRVWTEAFF. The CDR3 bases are TGTGCCAGCAGTGACAGGGTCTGGACTGAAGCTTTCTTT.

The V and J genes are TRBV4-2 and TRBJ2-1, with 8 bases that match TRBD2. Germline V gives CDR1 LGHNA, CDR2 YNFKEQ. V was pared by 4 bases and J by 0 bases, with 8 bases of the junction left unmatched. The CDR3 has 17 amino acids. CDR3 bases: TGTGCCAGCAGCCGTCTTAGCGGGGATAGCTCCTACAATGAGCAGTTCTTC. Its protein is CASSRLSGDSSYNEQFF.

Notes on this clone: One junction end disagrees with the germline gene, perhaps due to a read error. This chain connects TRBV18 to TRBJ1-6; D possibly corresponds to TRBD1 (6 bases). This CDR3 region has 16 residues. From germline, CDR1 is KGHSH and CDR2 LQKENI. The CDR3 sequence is CASSPRSGGHNSPLHF. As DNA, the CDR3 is TGTGCCAGCTCGCCACGCTCTGGGGGCCATAATTCACCCCTCCACTTT.

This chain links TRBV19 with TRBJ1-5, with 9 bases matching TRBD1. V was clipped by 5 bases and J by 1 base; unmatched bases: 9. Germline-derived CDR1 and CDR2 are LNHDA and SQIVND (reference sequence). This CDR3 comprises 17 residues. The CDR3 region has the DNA TGTGCCAGTAGTCGCCGGACAGGGGATGCGAGCAATCAGCCCCAGCATTTT. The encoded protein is CASSRRTGDASNQPQHF. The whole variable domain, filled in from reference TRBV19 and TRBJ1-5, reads DGGITQSPKYLFRKEGQNVTLSCEQNLNHDAMYWYRQDPGQGLRLIYYSQIVNDFQKGDIAEGYSVSREKKESFPLTVTSAQKNPTAFYLCASSRRTGDASNQPQHFGDGTRLSIL.